This record looks at one T cell receptor (beta chain) sequence and its context. These data originate in a study of blood T cell repertoires in COVID-19. TCRdb keeps only in-frame clones here, not all; method: immunoSEQ multiplex PCR. The sample consists of around 250,000 clones, roughly 80% of them appearing once. J was trimmed by 2 bases and V by 7 bases; bases with no gene match: 7. This CDR3 has 14 residues. In germline, CDR1 is SGHTA, CDR2 FQGNSA. This sequence joins TRBV7-2 and TRBJ2-5; 7 nucleotides match TRBD2. This clonotype was sampled from a woman younger than 35 with acute or convalescent COVID-19. The sequenced material came from peripheral blood. The CDR3 region is CASTWGGWQETQYF. CDR3 in DNA: TGTGCCAGCACCTGGGGAGGGTGGCAAGAGACCCAGTACTTC.